This TCR beta chain was found in a study of T-cell reconstitution after alpha-beta-depleted transplantation in children. General study findings and limits: Several hundred expanded graft clones reportedly gave rise to the alpha-beta T cells present about two months after transplant. When one year had passed after transplant, most T-cell counts and diversity came from newly produced T cells. Several patients had high TCRbeta diversity at day 60; it came from surviving recipient T cells and thymic progenitors.

Trimming stripped 4 bases from V and 3 bases from J, with 19 bases between. The CDR3 spans 16 residues. Per germline, CDR1 MGHRA and CDR2 YSYEKL. This clonotype was detected ten times or more. Its matching antigen is unknown. The TCRbeta library was prepared with unique molecular identifiers. Each CDR3 protein gets one entry after TCRdb re-called the PCR reads with MiXCR. The sample records about 280,000 distinct CDR3 sequences, approximately 10% being singletons. This sequence joins TRBV4-1 and TRBJ2-7; D may be TRBD2 (5 bases). The sequence was obtained from a male patient between 2 and 9 years old who had a stem cell transplant for chronic granulomatous disease, so the T cells may come from the graft donor. The sequenced sample was peripheral blood, obtained 180 days after TCRalphabeta/CD19-depleted stem cell transplant. DNA of the CDR3: TGCGCCAGCAGCCCCATACCCAGCGGTACGCTCTACGAGCAGTACTTC. Its translation: CASSPIPSGTLYEQYF.